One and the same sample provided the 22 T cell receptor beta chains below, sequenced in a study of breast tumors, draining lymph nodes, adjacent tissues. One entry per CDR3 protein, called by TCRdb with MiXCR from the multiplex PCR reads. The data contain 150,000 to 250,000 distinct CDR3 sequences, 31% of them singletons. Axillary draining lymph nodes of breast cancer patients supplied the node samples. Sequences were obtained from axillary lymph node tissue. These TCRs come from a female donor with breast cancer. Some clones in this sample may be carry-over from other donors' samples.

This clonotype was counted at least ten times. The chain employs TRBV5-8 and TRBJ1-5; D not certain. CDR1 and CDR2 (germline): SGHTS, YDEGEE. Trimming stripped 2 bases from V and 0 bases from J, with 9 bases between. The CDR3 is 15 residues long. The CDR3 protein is CASSFQALSNQPQHF. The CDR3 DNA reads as TGTGCCAGCAGCTTCCAAGCCCTTAGCAATCAGCCCCAGCATTTT.

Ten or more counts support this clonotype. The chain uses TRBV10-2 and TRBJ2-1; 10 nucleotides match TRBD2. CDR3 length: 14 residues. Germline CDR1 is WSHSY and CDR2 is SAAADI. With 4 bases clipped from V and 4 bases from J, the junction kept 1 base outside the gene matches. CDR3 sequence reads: CASSGAGGYNEQFF. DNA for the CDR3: TGCGCCAGCAGTGGAGCGGGAGGGTACAATGAGCAGTTCTTC.

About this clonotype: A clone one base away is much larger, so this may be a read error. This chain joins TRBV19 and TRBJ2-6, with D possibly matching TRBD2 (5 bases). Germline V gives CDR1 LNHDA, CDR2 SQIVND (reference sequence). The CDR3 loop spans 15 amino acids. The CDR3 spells CTSSMLGAGANVLTF. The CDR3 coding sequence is TGTACCAGTAGTATGTTGGGAGCTGGGGCCAACGTCCTGACTTTC.

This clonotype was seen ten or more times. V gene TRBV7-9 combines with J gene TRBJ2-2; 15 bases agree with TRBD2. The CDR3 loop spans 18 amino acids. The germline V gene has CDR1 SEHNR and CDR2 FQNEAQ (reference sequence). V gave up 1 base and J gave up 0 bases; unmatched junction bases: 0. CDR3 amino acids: CASSLGTSGRANTGELFF. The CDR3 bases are TGTGCCAGCAGCTTAGGGACTAGCGGGAGGGCGAACACCGGGGAGCTGTTTTTT.

As DNA, the CDR3 is TGCAGCGTTGAAGACAGCCACGAGCATTTT. This codes for CSVEDSHEHF. The V call is TRBV29-1, the J call TRBJ1-5; the D is unclear. V lost 0 bases and J 14 bases, leaving 8 bases between the germline ends. CDR1 SQVTM and CDR2 ANQGSEA come from the germline V gene. The CDR3 is made up of 10 amino acids.

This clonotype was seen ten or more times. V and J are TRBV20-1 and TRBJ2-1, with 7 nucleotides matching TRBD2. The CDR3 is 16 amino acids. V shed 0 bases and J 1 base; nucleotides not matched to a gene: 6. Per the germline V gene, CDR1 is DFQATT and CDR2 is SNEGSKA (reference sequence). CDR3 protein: CSARDETAGSYNEQFF. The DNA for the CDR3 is TGCAGTGCTAGAGATGAAACAGCGGGGTCCTACAATGAGCAGTTCTTC.

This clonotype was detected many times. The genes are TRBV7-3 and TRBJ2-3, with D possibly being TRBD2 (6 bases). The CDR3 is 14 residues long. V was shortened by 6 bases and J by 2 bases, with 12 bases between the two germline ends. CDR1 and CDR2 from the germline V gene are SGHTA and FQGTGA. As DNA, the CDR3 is TGTGCCAGCAGTCTGGGGGGAGTCACAGATACGCAGTATTTT. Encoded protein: CASSLGGVTDTQYF.

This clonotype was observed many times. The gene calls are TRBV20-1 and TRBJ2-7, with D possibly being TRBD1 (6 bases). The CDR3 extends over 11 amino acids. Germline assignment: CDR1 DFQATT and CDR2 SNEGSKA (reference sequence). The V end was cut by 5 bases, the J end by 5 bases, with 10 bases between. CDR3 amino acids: CSAFTGNEQYF. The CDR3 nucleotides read TGCAGTGCTTTTACAGGGAACGAGCAGTACTTC.

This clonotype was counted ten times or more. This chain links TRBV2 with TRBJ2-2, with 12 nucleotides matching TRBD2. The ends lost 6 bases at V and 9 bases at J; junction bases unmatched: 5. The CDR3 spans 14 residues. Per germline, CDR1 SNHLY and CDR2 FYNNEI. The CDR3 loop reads CASSPGLAGRELFF. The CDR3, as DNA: TGTGCCAGCAGCCCAGGACTAGCGGGGAGGGAGCTGTTTTTT.

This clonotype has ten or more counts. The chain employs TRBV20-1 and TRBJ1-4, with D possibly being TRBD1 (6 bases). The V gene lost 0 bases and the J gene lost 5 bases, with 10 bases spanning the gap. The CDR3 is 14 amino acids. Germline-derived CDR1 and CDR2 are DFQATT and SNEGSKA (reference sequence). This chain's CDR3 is CSARDRRGNEKLFF. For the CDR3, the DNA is TGCAGTGCTAGAGATCGGAGGGGGAATGAAAAACTGTTTTTT.

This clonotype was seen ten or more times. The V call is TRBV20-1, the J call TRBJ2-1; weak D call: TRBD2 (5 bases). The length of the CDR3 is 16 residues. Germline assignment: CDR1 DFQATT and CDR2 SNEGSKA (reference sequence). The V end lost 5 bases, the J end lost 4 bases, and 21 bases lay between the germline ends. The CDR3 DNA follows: TGCAGTGCTTCGAGGGCCTCCGGCAAAGTATACAATGAGCAGTTCTTC. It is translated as CSASRASGKVYNEQFF.

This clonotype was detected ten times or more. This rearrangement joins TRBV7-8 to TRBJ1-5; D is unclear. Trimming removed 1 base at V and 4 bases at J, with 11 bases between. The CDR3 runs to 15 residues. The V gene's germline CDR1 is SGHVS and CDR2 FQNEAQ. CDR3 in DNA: TGTGCCAGCAGCTTAGGGAGGGAACATAATCAGCCCCAGCATTTT. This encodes CASSLGREHNQPQHF.

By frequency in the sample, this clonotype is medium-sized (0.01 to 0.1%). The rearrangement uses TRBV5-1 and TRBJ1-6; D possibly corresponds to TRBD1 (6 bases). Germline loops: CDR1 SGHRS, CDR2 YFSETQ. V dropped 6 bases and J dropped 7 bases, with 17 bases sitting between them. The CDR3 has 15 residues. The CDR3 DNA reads TGCGCCAGCACCGTGGGACACGGGGGAAATTCACCCCTCCACTTT. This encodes CASTVGHGGNSPLHF.

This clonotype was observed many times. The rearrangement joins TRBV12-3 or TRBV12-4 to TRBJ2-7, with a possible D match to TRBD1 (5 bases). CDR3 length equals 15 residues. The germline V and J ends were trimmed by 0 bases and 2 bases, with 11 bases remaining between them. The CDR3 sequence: CASSLADRPPYEQYF. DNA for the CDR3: TGTGCCAGCAGTTTAGCCGACAGACCTCCCTACGAGCAGTACTTC.

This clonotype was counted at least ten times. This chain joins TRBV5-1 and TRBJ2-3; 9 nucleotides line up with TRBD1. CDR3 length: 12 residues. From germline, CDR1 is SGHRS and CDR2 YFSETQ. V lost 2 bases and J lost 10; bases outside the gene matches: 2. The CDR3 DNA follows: TGCGCCAGCAGCTTTGGACAGGGGTCGCAGTATTTT. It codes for CASSFGQGSQYF.

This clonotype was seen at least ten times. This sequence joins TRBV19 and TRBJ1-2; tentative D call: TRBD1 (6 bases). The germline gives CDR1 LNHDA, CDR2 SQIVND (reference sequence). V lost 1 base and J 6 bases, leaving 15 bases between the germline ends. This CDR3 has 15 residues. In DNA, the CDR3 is TGTGCCAGTAGTATAGGTGGTCCTGGACAGAATGGCTACACCTTC. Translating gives CASSIGGPGQNGYTF.

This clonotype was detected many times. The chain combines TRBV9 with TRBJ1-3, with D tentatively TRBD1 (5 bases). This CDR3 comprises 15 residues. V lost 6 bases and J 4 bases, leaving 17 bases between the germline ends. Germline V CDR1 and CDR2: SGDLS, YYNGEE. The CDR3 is CASTPHGGEGNTIYF. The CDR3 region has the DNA TGTGCCAGCACCCCCCACGGGGGGGAGGGAAACACCATATATTTT.

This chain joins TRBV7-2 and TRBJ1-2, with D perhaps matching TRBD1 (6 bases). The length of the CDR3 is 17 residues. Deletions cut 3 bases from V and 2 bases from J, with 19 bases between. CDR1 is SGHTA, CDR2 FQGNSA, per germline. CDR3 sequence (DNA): TGTGCCAGCAGCTTCGGACTAGCGGGGGGGCGAAACTATGGCTACACCTTC. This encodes CASSFGLAGGRNYGYTF.

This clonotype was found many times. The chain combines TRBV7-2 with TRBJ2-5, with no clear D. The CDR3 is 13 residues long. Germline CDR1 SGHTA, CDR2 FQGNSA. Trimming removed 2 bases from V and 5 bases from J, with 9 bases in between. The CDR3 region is CASSLFTRETQYF. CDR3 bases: TGTGCCAGCAGCTTATTTACCCGGGAGACCCAGTACTTC.

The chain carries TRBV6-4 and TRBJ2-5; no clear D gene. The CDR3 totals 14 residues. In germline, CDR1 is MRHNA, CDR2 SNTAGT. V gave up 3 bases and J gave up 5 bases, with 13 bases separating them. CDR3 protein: CASSESGVGETQYF. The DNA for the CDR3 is TGTGCCAGCAGTGAATCGGGCGTCGGGGAGACCCAGTACTTC.

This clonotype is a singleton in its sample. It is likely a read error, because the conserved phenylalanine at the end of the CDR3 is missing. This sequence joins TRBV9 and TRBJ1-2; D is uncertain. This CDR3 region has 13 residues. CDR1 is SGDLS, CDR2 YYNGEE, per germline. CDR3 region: CASSARGRYGYTS. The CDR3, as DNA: TGCGCCAGCAGCGCACGTGGTCGCTATGGCTACACCTCC.

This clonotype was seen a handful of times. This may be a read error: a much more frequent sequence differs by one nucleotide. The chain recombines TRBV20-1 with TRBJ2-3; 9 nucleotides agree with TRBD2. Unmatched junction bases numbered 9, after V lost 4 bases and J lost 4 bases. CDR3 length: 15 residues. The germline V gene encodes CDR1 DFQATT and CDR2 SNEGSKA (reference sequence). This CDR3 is CSAKVRAGGPDTQYF. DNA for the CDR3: TGCAGTGCTAAAGTTAGGGCGGGGGGGCCAGATACGCAGTATTTT.